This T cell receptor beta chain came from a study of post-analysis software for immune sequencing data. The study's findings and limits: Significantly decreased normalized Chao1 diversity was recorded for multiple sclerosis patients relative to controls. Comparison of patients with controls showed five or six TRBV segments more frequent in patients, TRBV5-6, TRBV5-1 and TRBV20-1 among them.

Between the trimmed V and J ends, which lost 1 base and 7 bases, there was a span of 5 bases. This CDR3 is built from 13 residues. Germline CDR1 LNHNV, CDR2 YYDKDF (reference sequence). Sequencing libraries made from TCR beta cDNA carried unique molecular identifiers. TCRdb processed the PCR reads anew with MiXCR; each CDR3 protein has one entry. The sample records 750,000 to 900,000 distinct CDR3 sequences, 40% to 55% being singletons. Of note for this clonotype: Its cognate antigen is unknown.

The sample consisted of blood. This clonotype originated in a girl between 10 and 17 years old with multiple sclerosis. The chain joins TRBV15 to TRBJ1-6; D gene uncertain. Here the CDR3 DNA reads TGTGCCACCAGCAGAGGGGCGAATTCACCCCTCCACTTT. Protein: CATSRGANSPLHF.